Following are 8 T cell receptor beta chains from one sample sequenced in a study of response to subunit inactivated influenza vaccine. MiXCR, applied by TCRdb to the RT-PCR reads, yields one record per CDR3 protein. In the table there are 600,000 to 850,000 distinct CDR3 sequences, 14% of which are singletons. The source was PBMCs from blood, collected 14 to 15 days before vaccination. These receptors came from a man over 45 who received an inactivated influenza vaccine.

This clonotype turned up a few times. V and J are TRBV5-1 and TRBJ1-1, with D perhaps matching TRBD1 (5 bases). V was clipped by 4 bases and J by 4 bases, with 11 bases between them. CDR1 SGHRS and CDR2 YFSETQ come from the germline V gene. The CDR3 length is 13 residues. CDR3 sequence reads: CASSTGRGTEAFF. In DNA, the CDR3 is TGCGCCAGCAGCACAGGACGAGGCACTGAAGCTTTCTTT.

J is TRBJ2-1 and V is TRBV3-1, with 15 bases aligning to TRBD2. Germline V gives CDR1 LGHDT, CDR2 YNNKEL (reference sequence). CDR3 length: 18 residues. The J segment lost 2 bases and the V segment lost 3 bases, leaving 5 bases of the junction unmatched. The CDR3 sequence: CASSHGLAGGRTYNEQFF. For the CDR3, the DNA is TGTGCCAGCAGCCATGGACTAGCGGGGGGGCGGACCTACAATGAGCAGTTCTTC.

In nucleotides, the CDR3 is TGTGCCAGCAGTTACGGACAGGTCAGCTCCTACGAGCAGTACTTC. This encodes CASSYGQVSSYEQYF. The V and J genes are TRBV6-2 or TRBV6-3 and TRBJ2-7; 7 positions agree with TRBD1. V lost 2 bases and J lost 0; bases outside the gene matches: 4. The germline gives CDR1 MNHEY, CDR2 SVGEGT. This CDR3 is built from 15 residues.

This clonotype has ten or more counts. This chain connects TRBV12-3 or TRBV12-4 to TRBJ2-7; tentatively, D is TRBD1 (6 bases). CDR3 length equals 14 residues. Deletions cut 1 base from V and 3 bases from J, with 10 bases between. The CDR3 sequence: CASSLEGHYYEQYF. The CDR3 DNA is TGTGCCAGCAGTTTAGAGGGACACTACTACGAGCAGTACTTC.

This chain uses TRBV12-3 or TRBV12-4 with TRBJ2-7, with D perhaps TRBD1 or TRBD2 (5 bases each). The CDR3 extends over 15 amino acids. Trimming left V 5 bases short and J 6 bases short, with 20 bases between. CDR3 loop: CASSQYRGRGSEQYF. As DNA, the CDR3 is TGTGCCAGCAGTCAGTACCGTGGTCGGGGCAGCGAGCAGTACTTC.

This clonotype has only a few counts. The chain has TRBV6-2 or TRBV6-3 and TRBJ2-1, with 8 nucleotides matching TRBD2. Germline loops: CDR1 MNHEY, CDR2 SVGEGT. The CDR3 spans 18 residues. V shed 6 bases and J 4 bases; nucleotides not matched to a gene: 17. CDR3 bases: TGTGCCAGCAGCCCAGGGCTTGGTTTGCAGCGGGGGTACAATGAGCAGTTCTTC. Translating gives CASSPGLGLQRGYNEQFF.

This rearrangement joins TRBV28 to TRBJ2-1; D possibly corresponds to TRBD1 (6 bases). Trimming removed 5 bases from V and 8 bases from J, with 10 bases in between. CDR1 MDHEN and CDR2 SYDVKM come from the germline V gene. The CDR3 sequence is 12 residues long. Written as DNA, the CDR3 is TGTGCCAGCAGTCCAACAGGGTATGAGCAGTTCTTC. As protein: CASSPTGYEQFF. The entire variable domain, with the rest obtained from reference TRBV28 and TRBJ2-1, is as follows: DVKVTQSSRYLVKRTGEKVFLECVQDMDHENMFWYRQDPGLGLRLIYFSYDVKMKEKGDIPEGYSVSREKKERFSLILESASTNQTSMYLCASSPTGYEQFFGPGTRLTVL.

This clonotype occurred a few times. Compared with germline, one end of the junction differs, possibly owing to a read error. The rearrangement uses TRBV28 and TRBJ2-7, with 8 bases identical to TRBD1. The CDR3 sequence is 10 residues long. In germline, CDR1 is MDHEN, CDR2 SYDVKM. The CDR3, as DNA: TGTGCCACCATTCCGGGACAGGAAAACTTC. Translating gives CATIPGQENF.